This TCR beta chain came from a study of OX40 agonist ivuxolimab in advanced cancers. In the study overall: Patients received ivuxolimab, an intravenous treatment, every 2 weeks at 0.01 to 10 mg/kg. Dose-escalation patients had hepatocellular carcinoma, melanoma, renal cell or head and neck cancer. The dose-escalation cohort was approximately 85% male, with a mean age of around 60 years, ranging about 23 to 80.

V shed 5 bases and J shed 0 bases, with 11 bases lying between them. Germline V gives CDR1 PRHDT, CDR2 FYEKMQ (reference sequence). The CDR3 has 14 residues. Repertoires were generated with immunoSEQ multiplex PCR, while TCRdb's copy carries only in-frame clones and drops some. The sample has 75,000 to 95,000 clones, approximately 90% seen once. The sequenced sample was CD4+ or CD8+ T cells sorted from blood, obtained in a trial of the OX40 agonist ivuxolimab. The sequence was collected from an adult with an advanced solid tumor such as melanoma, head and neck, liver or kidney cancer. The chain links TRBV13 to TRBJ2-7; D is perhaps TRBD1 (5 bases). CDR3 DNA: TGTGCCAGCAGCAGGACAAAGAGCTCCTACGAGCAGTACTTC. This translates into CASSRTKSSYEQYF.